Each of the 28 T cell receptor beta chains below was sequenced from the same sample in a study of shared clonotypes between healthy human individuals. Using immunoSEQ multiplex PCR, the repertoire was profiled, and TCRdb retains in-frame clones only, with some absent. The sample has over a million clones, 95% to 97% seen once. Sequences were obtained from naive CD4+ T cells sorted from blood. Subset indicated: CD45RA+ positively selected. These receptor sequences come from a man under 40 in good health.

This rearrangement joins TRBV7-2 to TRBJ2-7, with 9 positions matching TRBD2. Germline V lookup: CDR1 SGHTA, CDR2 FQGNSA. The CDR3 length is 17 residues. The V and J ends lost 1 base and 3 bases, in that order; junction bases with no gene match: 10. Here the CDR3 reads CASSLDGAGGSFYEQYF. CDR3 nucleotide sequence: TGTGCCAGCAGCTTAGATGGTGCGGGAGGGAGTTTCTACGAGCAGTACTTC. Supplemented by reference TRBV7-2 and TRBJ2-7, the full variable domain reads GAGVSQSPSNKVTEKGKDVELRCDPISGHTALYWYRQSLGQGLEFLIYFQGNSAPDKSGLPSDRFSAERTGGSVSTLTIQRTQQEDSAVYLCASSLDGAGGSFYEQYFGPGTRLTVT.

In regard to this clone: This same CDR3 is encoded by further DNA sequences in the sample. The J gene is TRBJ2-5, the V gene TRBV14; D ambiguous. CDR3 length equals 11 residues. V lost 2 bases, J lost 3 bases, and 1 base lay in between. CDR1 is SGHDN and CDR2 is FVKESK in the germline V gene. The CDR3 sequence: CASSQKETQYF. The DNA for the CDR3 is TGTGCCAGCAGCCAAAAAGAGACCCAGTACTTC.

CDR3 protein: CASSYLAGVRETQYF. The CDR3 bases are TGTGCCAGCAGTTACCTAGCGGGAGTTAGAGAGACCCAGTACTTC. This chain joins TRBV28 and TRBJ2-5, with TRBD2 matching over 10 bases. From germline, CDR1 is MDHEN and CDR2 SYDVKM. The J segment lost 4 bases and the V segment lost 4 bases, leaving 6 bases of the junction unmatched. CDR3 length: 15 residues.

The chain has TRBV5-4 and TRBJ2-1; perhaps TRBD2 as D (6 bases). The CDR3 runs 16 residues. Germline-derived CDR1 and CDR2 are SGHNT and YYREEE (reference sequence). The V end was cut by 0 bases, the J end by 4 bases, with 14 bases between. The CDR3, as DNA: TGTGCCAGCAGCTTGGCAGAGCCGGGAGCTTACAATGAGCAGTTCTTC. Its protein product is CASSLAEPGAYNEQFF. Together with reference TRBV5-4 and TRBJ2-1, the CDR3 gives the full variable domain: ETGVTQSPTHLIKTRGQQVTLRCSSQSGHNTVSWYQQALGQGPQFIFQYYREEENGRGNFPPRFSGLQFPNYSSELNVNALELDDSALYLCASSLAEPGAYNEQFFGPGTRLTVL.

The chain joins TRBV15 to TRBJ2-5; 10 bases line up with TRBD2. The CDR3 runs 15 residues. Germline V lookup: CDR1 LNHNV, CDR2 YYDKDF (reference sequence). V gave up 3 bases and J gave up 6 bases; unmatched junction bases: 7. The CDR3 sequence is CATSREAGGPQTQYF. CDR3 DNA: TGTGCCACCAGCAGGGAAGCGGGAGGGCCGCAGACCCAGTACTTC.

V gene TRBV7-2 combines with J gene TRBJ2-1; weak D call: TRBD1 (5 bases). This CDR3 contains 12 residues. With 3 bases removed from V and 6 bases from J, the gap between germline ends came to 6 bases. CDR1 is SGHTA and CDR2 is FQGNSA in the germline V gene. The CDR3 nucleotides read TGTGCCAGCAGCTTCGACAGCAATGAGCAGTTCTTC. Its protein is CASSFDSNEQFF.

This chain uses TRBV28 with TRBJ1-5; 9 nucleotides align to TRBD1. J gave up 7 bases and V 5 bases, and 12 bases lay outside the gene matches. This CDR3 has 16 amino acids. Germline V CDR1 and CDR2: MDHEN, SYDVKM. The CDR3 reads CASSPYSGTGMQPQHF. The CDR3 DNA is TGTGCCAGCAGTCCCTACTCCGGGACAGGGATGCAGCCCCAGCATTTT.

Only one count was recorded for this clone. V usage is TRBV27 and J usage is TRBJ2-5; TRBD2 aligns across 11 bases. Trimming at V came to 6 bases and at J to 0 bases, leaving 6 bases not matched to a gene. The CDR3 runs to 16 residues. The germline V gene has CDR1 MNHEY and CDR2 SMNVEV (reference sequence). The CDR3 loop reads CASSQGLAAHQETQYF. In DNA form, the CDR3 reads TGTGCCAGCAGCCAGGGACTAGCGGCTCACCAAGAGACCCAGTACTTC.

Of note for this clone: Other DNA sequences of this sample code for an identical CDR3. The rearrangement links TRBV5-1 to TRBJ2-1; 11 nucleotides match TRBD1. The V gene end was trimmed by 4 bases and the J gene end by 1 base; junction bases not matched to a gene: 4. The CDR3 extends over 16 amino acids. Germline CDR1 SGHRS, CDR2 YFSETQ. CDR3 bases: TGCGCCAGCAGCCTGGGGGACAGGGGGTCCTACAATGAGCAGTTCTTC. Translating gives CASSLGDRGSYNEQFF.

This CDR3 is CASSERGTSYNEQFF. The CDR3 bases are TGTGCCAGTAGTGAGCGGGGAACCAGTTACAATGAGCAGTTCTTC. The V and J genes are TRBV19 and TRBJ2-1; 7 positions agree with TRBD2. The germline V gene encodes CDR1 LNHDA and CDR2 SQIVND (reference sequence). CDR3 length: 15 residues. Trimming cost V 5 bases and J 4 bases; bases outside gene matches: 8.

This clone appeared once. The chain has TRBV10-3 and TRBJ2-2; 11 positions match TRBD1. J lost 6 bases, V lost 8 bases, and 11 bases had no gene match. The germline CDR1 and CDR2 sequences are ENHRY and SYGVKD. The CDR3 has 16 residues. CDR3 protein: CAIGKRTGGFSGELFF. CDR3 nucleotide sequence: TGTGCCATCGGGAAAAGGACAGGGGGCTTTTCCGGGGAGCTGTTTTTT.

The chain is built from TRBV27 and TRBJ2-7, with a tentative D call TRBD2 (6 bases). Germline assignment: CDR1 MNHEY and CDR2 SMNVEV (reference sequence). V lost 8 bases to trimming and J lost 7 bases, with 15 bases between them. This CDR3 comprises 12 residues. Here the CDR3 reads CASRHFSGEQYF. The CDR3 DNA follows: TGTGCCAGCCGACACTTCAGCGGGGAGCAGTACTTC.

The rearrangement uses TRBV5-8 and TRBJ2-7; a weak D match, TRBD1 (6 bases). This CDR3 region has 15 residues. Trimming pared 0 bases from V and 0 bases from J, leaving 10 bases between. CDR1 and CDR2 from the germline V gene are SGHTS and YDEGEE. The CDR3: CASSLADRYSYEQYF. The CDR3 coding sequence is TGTGCCAGCAGCTTGGCAGACAGGTACTCCTACGAGCAGTACTTC.

The chain links TRBV2 to TRBJ1-1; no clear D. Trimming pared 5 bases from V and 0 bases from J, leaving 10 bases between. The CDR3 loop spans 14 amino acids. CDR1 is SNHLY, CDR2 FYNNEI, per germline. The CDR3 region has the DNA TGTGCCAGCAGTCTAACAAAGATGAACACTGAAGCTTTCTTT. This codes for CASSLTKMNTEAFF.

The V and J genes are TRBV7-3 and TRBJ1-2; 8 bases align to TRBD1. In germline, CDR1 is SGHTA, CDR2 FQGTGA. The CDR3 is 13 amino acids. V lost 6 bases, J lost 6 bases, and 6 bases stayed unmatched. This CDR3 is CASRLDREDGYTF. In DNA form, the CDR3 reads TGTGCCAGCAGGTTGGACAGGGAAGATGGCTACACCTTC. Together with reference TRBV7-3 and TRBJ1-2, the CDR3 gives the full variable domain: GAGVSQTPSNKVTEKGKYVELRCDPISGHTALYWYRQSLGQGPEFLIYFQGTGAADDSGLPNDRFFAVRPEGSVSTLKIQRTERGDSAVYLCASRLDREDGYTFGSGTRLTVV.

This chain uses TRBV7-2 with TRBJ1-1, with 8 nucleotides matching TRBD1. V was pared by 8 bases and J by 9 bases, with 14 bases of the junction left unmatched. Per germline, CDR1 SGHTA and CDR2 FQGNSA. This CDR3 is 14 amino acids long. The CDR3 DNA follows: TGTGCCAGCTCAGGGGGCAGGGGGCTTCACAAAGCTTTCTTT. Amino acids: CASSGGRGLHKAFF.

The chain is built from TRBV5-4 and TRBJ2-7; the D gene is possibly TRBD2 (5 bases). CDR1 is SGHNT and CDR2 is YYREEE in the germline V gene (reference sequence). With 0 bases removed from V and 3 bases from J, the gap between germline ends came to 10 bases. The CDR3 sequence is 14 residues long. CDR3 nucleotide sequence: TGTGCCAGCAGCTTGGCGGGAAGTGTCTACGAGCAGTACTTC. It specifies CASSLAGSVYEQYF.

Written as DNA, the CDR3 is TGCGCCAGCAGCTTGGCGGGGTATAACAATGAGCAGTTCTTC. Its protein product is CASSLAGYNNEQFF. V and J are TRBV5-1 and TRBJ2-1, with D possibly TRBD2 on 5 matching bases. With 0 bases removed from V and 5 bases from J, the gap between germline ends came to 9 bases. The CDR3 is 14 amino acids. CDR1 is SGHRS and CDR2 is YFSETQ in the germline V gene.

V is TRBV21-1 and J is TRBJ2-6; TRBD2, the table's D call, was not compared with the DNA. TRBV21-1 counts as a pseudogene. The CDR3 runs to 13 residues. CDR3 bases: TGTGCCAGCCTCGGGATTGGGGCCAACGTCCTGACTTTC. This sequence encodes CASLGIGANVLTF.

This clone was seen only once. The chain links TRBV9 to TRBJ2-7; perhaps TRBD1 as D (6 bases). V lost 6 bases and J 2 bases, leaving 15 bases between the germline ends. CDR3 length: 14 residues. CDR1 and CDR2 from the germline V gene are SGDLS and YYNGEE. CDR3 sequence: CASNRGDRTYEQYF. For the CDR3, the DNA is TGTGCCAGCAACCGAGGAGACAGGACCTACGAGCAGTACTTC.

The J gene is TRBJ2-1, the V gene TRBV25-1, with D unclear. Germline-derived CDR1 and CDR2 are MGHDK and SYGVNS. CDR3 length: 15 residues. The V end was cut by 2 bases, the J end by 6 bases, with 14 bases between. CDR3 region: CASSEIAGMGNEQFF. The CDR3 nucleotides are TGTGCCAGCAGTGAAATAGCAGGCATGGGCAATGAGCAGTTCTTC.

The CDR3 coding sequence is TGTGCCAGCAGTTTTAATAGCGGGAGAGAGACCCAGTACTTC. It specifies CASSFNSGRETQYF. V and J are TRBV7-8 and TRBJ2-5; the match to TRBD2 covers 9 bases. Germline loops: CDR1 SGHVS, CDR2 FQNEAQ. The CDR3 runs 14 residues. Trimming removed 6 bases from V and 4 bases from J; junction bases left unmatched: 6. Full variable domain (outside the CDR3, taken from reference TRBV7-8 and TRBJ2-5): GAGVSQSPRYKVAKRGQDVALRCDPISGHVSLFWYQQALGQGPEFLTYFQNEAQLDKSGLPSDRFFAERPEGSVSTLKIQRTQQEDSAVYLCASSFNSGRETQYFGPGTRLLVL.

This clone appeared once. The genes are TRBV5-1 and TRBJ2-2; 11 nucleotides align to TRBD2. CDR3 size: 17 residues. Germline V gene sequence: CDR1 SGHRS, CDR2 YFSETQ. V was pared by 0 bases and J by 7 bases, with 8 bases of the junction left unmatched. CDR3 bases: TGCGCCAGCAGCTTGGCTTTACTAGCGGGAGCGAACGGGGAGCTGTTTTTT. It specifies CASSLALLAGANGELFF.

This chain uses TRBV7-2 with TRBJ1-3; TRBD1 is a possible D gene (5 bases). Trimming stripped 0 bases from V and 0 bases from J, with 15 bases between. The CDR3 contains 18 residues. Germline V gives CDR1 SGHTA, CDR2 FQGNSA. DNA of the CDR3: TGTGCCAGCAGCTTAGCCCGGGAGGGACGCAGCTCTGGAAACACCATATATTTT. Translating it yields CASSLAREGRSSGNTIYF.

The V gene is TRBV11-3, the J gene TRBJ2-3; no reliable D call. V lost 5 bases to trimming and J lost 0 bases, with 21 bases between them. Germline lookup yields CDR1 SGHNT and CDR2 YENEEA. The CDR3 totals 18 residues. The CDR3 DNA is TGTGCCAGCAGCCCCGGGTTACTACGGGCAAATAGCACAGATACGCAGTATTTT. Amino acid sequence: CASSPGLLRANSTDTQYF.

CDR3 in amino acids: CASNDAGATGTEAFF. CDR3 sequence (DNA): TGTGCCAGTAACGACGCAGGGGCGACAGGCACTGAAGCTTTCTTT. The chain is built from TRBV19 and TRBJ1-1; possible D gene TRBD1, 6 bases. Trimming removed 7 bases at V and 4 bases at J, with 19 bases between. The CDR3 consists of 15 residues. CDR1 LNHDA and CDR2 SQIVND come from the germline V gene (reference sequence).

This clone was found once. The chain is built from TRBV18 and TRBJ2-3; D is possibly TRBD1 or TRBD2 (5 bases each). The germline V gene has CDR1 KGHSH and CDR2 LQKENI. The CDR3 sequence is 15 residues long. V lost 3 bases and J 0 bases, leaving 10 bases between the germline ends. CDR3 protein: CASSPTGLSTDTQYF. CDR3 sequence (DNA): TGTGCCAGCTCACCGACGGGGCTTAGCACAGATACGCAGTATTTT.

This clone was detected only once. The CDR3 coding sequence is TGTGCCAGCAGCCAAGTAGTGGGACTAGGCCTTGAGCAGTTCTTC. Translating it yields CASSQVVGLGLEQFF. The V call is TRBV14, the J call TRBJ2-1; 8 positions agree with TRBD2. The CDR3 length is 15 residues. V was pared by 1 base and J by 9 bases, with 8 bases of the junction left unmatched. Germline V gene sequence: CDR1 SGHDN, CDR2 FVKESK.